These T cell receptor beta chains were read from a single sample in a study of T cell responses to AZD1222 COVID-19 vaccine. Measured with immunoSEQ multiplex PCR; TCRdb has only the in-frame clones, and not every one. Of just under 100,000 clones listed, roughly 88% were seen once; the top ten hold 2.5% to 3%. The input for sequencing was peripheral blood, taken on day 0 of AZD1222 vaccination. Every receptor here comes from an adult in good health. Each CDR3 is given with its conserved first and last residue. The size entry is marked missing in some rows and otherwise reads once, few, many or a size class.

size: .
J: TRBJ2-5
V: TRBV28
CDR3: CASKGLAGGRDVQETQYF

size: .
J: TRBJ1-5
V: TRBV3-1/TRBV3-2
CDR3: CASSRRRVGQPQHF

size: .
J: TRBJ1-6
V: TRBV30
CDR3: CAWKQGLGNSPLHF

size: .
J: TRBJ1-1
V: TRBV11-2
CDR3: CASSPQGSEAFF

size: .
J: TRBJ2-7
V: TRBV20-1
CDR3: CSAGISYEQYF

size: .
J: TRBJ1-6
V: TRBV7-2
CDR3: CASSLSRGNSPLHF

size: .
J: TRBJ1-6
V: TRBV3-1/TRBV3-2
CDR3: CASSHARTSSNSPLHF

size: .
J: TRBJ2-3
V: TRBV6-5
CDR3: CATSRDPVSDTQYF

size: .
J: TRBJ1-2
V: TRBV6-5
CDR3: CASSYGGAVGGYTF

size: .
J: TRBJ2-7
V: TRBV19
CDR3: CASSIDLRAYEQYF

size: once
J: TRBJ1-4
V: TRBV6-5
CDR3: CASRDRGRSEKLFF

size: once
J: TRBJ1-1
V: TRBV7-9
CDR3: CASTSYMNTEAFF

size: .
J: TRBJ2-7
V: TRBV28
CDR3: CASRGDNTYEQYF

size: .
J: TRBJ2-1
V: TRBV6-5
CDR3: CASSYTGGIDEQFF

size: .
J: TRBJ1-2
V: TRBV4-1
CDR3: CASGPGQGGYGYTF

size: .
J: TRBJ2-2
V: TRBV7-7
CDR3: CASSPRDRLSGTGELFF

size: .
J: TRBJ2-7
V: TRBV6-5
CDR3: CASSYQGQAMKQYF

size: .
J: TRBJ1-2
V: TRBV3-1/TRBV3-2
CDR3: CASSRTYGYTF

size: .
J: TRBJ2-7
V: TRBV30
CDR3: CAWSVRRSHEQYF

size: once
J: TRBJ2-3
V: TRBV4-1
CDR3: CASSLRQGTQYF

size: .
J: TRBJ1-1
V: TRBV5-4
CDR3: CASSSKTGGVSEAFF

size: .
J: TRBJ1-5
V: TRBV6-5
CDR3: CACGDRGAPNQPQHF

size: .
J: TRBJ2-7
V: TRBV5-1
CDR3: CASSFDRTSYEQYF

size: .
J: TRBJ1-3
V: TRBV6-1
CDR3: CASSGVSSISGNTIYF

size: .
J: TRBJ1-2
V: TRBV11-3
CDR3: CASSFGGGYGYTF

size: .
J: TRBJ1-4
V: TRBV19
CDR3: CASSRDSRDEKLFF

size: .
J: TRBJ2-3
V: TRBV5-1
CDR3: CASSLDRDTQYF

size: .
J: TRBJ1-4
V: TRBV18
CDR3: CASSPRLAGSEKLFF

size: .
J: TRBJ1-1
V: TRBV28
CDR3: CASSLLPRQGKGTEAFF